The clone carrying this T cell receptor (beta chain) was seen ten or more times. The missing CDR3 end, 3 residues past where the read stops, is filled in from the germline J gene. The data stem from a study of T cell clonality in common variable immunodeficiency. Sequenced by immunoSEQ multiplex PCR; TCRdb stores in-frame clones only, minus some. The data show approximately 40,000 clones, with none appearing a single time. V lost 3 bases, J lost 3 bases, and 4 bases stayed unmatched. CDR1 is MGHRA and CDR2 is YSYEKL in the germline V gene. The CDR3 extends over 15 amino acids. Sequencing was done on a sample of peripheral blood mononuclear cells. The clonotype comes from a person between 18 and 75 years old in good health. The chain combines TRBV4-1 with TRBJ1-1, with 10 positions matching TRBD1. CDR3 loop: CASSHFGTGDTEAFF. The CDR3 bases that were read are TGCGCCAGCAGCCATTTTGGGACAGGGGACACTGAA.